This T cell receptor beta chain emerged from a study of monozygotic twins with inflammatory bowel disease. No sorting of T cells preceded isolation of total RNA from whole blood. One entry per CDR3 protein, without DNA, is what TCRdb gives after re-calling the 5' RACE reads. This repertoire includes hundreds of thousands of distinct CDR3 sequences. The sample consisted of blood. The TCR sequence derives from a human donor with ulcerative colitis or Crohn's disease, or a healthy co-twin of an affected twin (not recorded which).

The CDR3 sequence: CASSLGSSYGYTF. The chain couples TRBV27 to TRBJ1-2. The CDR3 is 13 residues long. CDR1 is MNHEY, CDR2 SMNVEV, per germline (reference sequence).